The 11 T cell receptor beta chains in this list originate from one sample, sequenced in a study of blood T cells in healthy people across ages (dated by TCRdb to about 2015). The method behind the library was 5' RACE. Sequenced on an Illumina HiSeq 2500. The second PCR ran for about 7 to 11 cycles and used a J-beta primer mix along with a sample-barcoded 5' primer. TCRdb reprocessed the public reads (quality trimming at Q25 with fastp, clone calling with MiXCR) and kept in-frame beta chains. Each CDR3 protein appears once, grouped with its most common genes and DNA. For this sample there are about 800,000 distinct CDR3 sequences; 20% to 25% appear just once. The top ten clones comprise approximately 4% of the sample. These same data were also listed under a study on T cells of mothers and their children.

The sample comprised blood. All receptors come from a boy between 10 and 17 years old in good health.

This sequence joins TRBV7-9 and TRBJ2-1; TRBD1 or TRBD2 may be the D gene (7 bases each). There are 18 residues in the CDR3. V was clipped by 4 bases and J by 4 bases, with 23 bases between them. CDR1 and CDR2 (germline): SEHNR, FQNEAQ (reference sequence). The CDR3 sequence: CASSSPVGGDRRYNEQFF. CDR3 bases: TGTGCCAGCAGCTCACCCGTGGGGGGGGACAGACGGTACAATGAGCAGTTCTTC.

V usage is TRBV6-5 and J usage is TRBJ1-1, with D possibly matching TRBD1 (5 bases). The V gene's germline CDR1 is MNHEY and CDR2 SVGAGI. The CDR3 contains 12 residues. V dropped 2 bases and J dropped 8 bases, with 9 bases sitting between them. The CDR3 is CASSYPGLEAFF. CDR3 nucleotide sequence: TGTGCCAGCAGTTACCCGGGACTGGAAGCTTTCTTT.

V gene TRBV12-3 or TRBV12-4 combines with J gene TRBJ2-5; D possibly uses TRBD1 or TRBD2 (5 bases each). This CDR3 has 15 residues. The germline V and J ends were trimmed by 7 bases and 4 bases, with 19 bases remaining between them. CDR3 in DNA: TGTGCCAGCACCGGGGACGAAACACGGGGAGAGACCCAGTACTTC. As protein: CASTGDETRGETQYF.

The CDR3 nucleotides read TGTGCCAGCAGCTTCTTTCTTGGGCCTTACGAGCAGTACTTC. Its protein is CASSFFLGPYEQYF. V is TRBV7-8 and J is TRBJ2-5; D is unresolved. The J call is doubtful: the DNA matches TRBJ2-7 better. CDR1 and CDR2 (germline): SGHVS, FQNEAQ. The CDR3 covers 14 residues.

The chain links TRBV2 to TRBJ1-5; 11 bases fit TRBD1. The CDR3 loop spans 14 amino acids. V trimming: 8 bases; J trimming: 7 bases; junction bases outside the gene matches: 7. The germline V gene has CDR1 SNHLY and CDR2 FYNNEI. CDR3: CASRGQGVGQPQHF. The CDR3 DNA sequence: TGTGCCAGCCGGGGACAGGGGGTTGGGCAGCCCCAGCATTTT.

This rearrangement joins TRBV28 to TRBJ2-5; 9 nucleotides agree with TRBD1. The germline V gene encodes CDR1 MDHEN and CDR2 SYDVKM. Trimming at V came to 4 bases and at J to 4 bases, leaving 10 bases not matched to a gene. CDR3 length equals 16 residues. For the CDR3, the DNA is TGTGCCAGCAGTTCGAACGGACAGGGGATGAGAGAGACCCAGTACTTC. It codes for CASSSNGQGMRETQYF.

The rearrangement uses TRBV2 and TRBJ2-3; TRBD1 aligns across 10 bases. After removal of 6 bases from V and 2 bases from J, the junction contained 2 bases not matched to a gene. The germline CDR1 and CDR2 sequences are SNHLY and FYNNEI. This CDR3 comprises 14 residues. DNA for the CDR3: TGTGCCAGCAGGGACAGGGGGTACACAGATACGCAGTATTTT. It encodes CASRDRGYTDTQYF.

The chain is built from TRBV6-5 and TRBJ2-5; unclear D gene. The V and J ends lost 0 bases and 2 bases respectively, with 7 bases between them. CDR3 size: 14 residues. Germline V CDR1 and CDR2: MNHEY, SVGAGI. CDR3: CASSYSSTQETQYF. The DNA of the CDR3 is TGTGCCAGCAGTTACTCGTCAACTCAAGAGACCCAGTACTTC.

The chain links TRBV12-3 or TRBV12-4 to TRBJ2-1, with a possible D match to TRBD1 (6 bases). The J call is uncertain, as TRBJ2-5 better fits the DNA end. This CDR3 has 14 residues. The CDR3 protein is CASSSLRGRETQYF. The CDR3 bases are TGTGCCAGCAGTTCCCTCAGGGGAAGGGAGACCCAGTACTTC.

This clonotype appeared a few times. V usage is TRBV2 and J usage is TRBJ1-2; 7 bases are shared with TRBD1. The CDR3 has 14 amino acids. Trimming took 6 bases from V and 2 from J; bases not matched to a gene: 6. Germline CDR1 SNHLY, CDR2 FYNNEI. Here the CDR3 DNA reads TGTGCCAGCAGAAAAGACAGGGCAAACTATGGCTACACCTTC. Translation gives CASRKDRANYGYTF.

This clonotype has more than one count but fewer than ten. The chain is built from TRBV10-3 and TRBJ2-1, with D possibly matching TRBD2 (6 bases). Germline V lookup: CDR1 ENHRY, CDR2 SYGVKD. The V end was cut by 0 bases, the J end by 4 bases, with 10 bases between. The CDR3 spans 15 residues. CDR3 DNA sequence: TGTGCCATCAGTGAGTCGGCGGGACTTTACAATGAGCAGTTCTTC. Translation: CAISESAGLYNEQFF.